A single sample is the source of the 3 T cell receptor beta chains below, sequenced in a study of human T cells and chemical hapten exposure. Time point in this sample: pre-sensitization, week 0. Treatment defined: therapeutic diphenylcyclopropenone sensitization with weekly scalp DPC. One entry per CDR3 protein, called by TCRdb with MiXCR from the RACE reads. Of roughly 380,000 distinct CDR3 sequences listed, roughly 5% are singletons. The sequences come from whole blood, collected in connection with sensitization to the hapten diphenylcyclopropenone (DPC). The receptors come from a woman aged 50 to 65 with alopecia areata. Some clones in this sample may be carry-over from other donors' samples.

The CDR3 DNA reads as TGTGCCAGCAGTCCATCGGGTCCTATCACTGAAGCTTTCTTT. Amino acid sequence: CASSPSGPITEAFF. The chain uses TRBV27 and TRBJ1-1; no firm D call. Trimming cost V 5 bases and J 4 bases, with 14 bases left between them. The CDR3 length is 14 residues. Germline loops: CDR1 MNHEY, CDR2 SMNVEV (reference sequence).

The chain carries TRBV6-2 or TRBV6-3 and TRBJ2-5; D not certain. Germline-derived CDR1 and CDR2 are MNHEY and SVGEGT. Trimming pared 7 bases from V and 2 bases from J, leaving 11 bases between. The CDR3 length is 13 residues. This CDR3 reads CASTNGRQETQYF. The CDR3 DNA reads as TGTGCCAGCACCAACGGAAGGCAAGAGACCCAGTACTTC.

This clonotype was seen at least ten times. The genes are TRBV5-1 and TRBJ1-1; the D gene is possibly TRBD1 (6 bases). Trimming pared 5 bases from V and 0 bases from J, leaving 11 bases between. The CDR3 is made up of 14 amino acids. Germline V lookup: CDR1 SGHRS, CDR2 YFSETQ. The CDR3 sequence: CASRDSSMNTEAFF. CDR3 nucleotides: TGCGCCAGCAGGGACAGCAGCATGAACACTGAAGCTTTCTTT.